One TCR beta chain is described in this entry. Its antigen is not known. Trimming stripped 1 base from V and 4 bases from J, with 8 bases between. This CDR3 spans 13 amino acids. Germline V CDR1 and CDR2: GTSNPN, SVGIG (reference sequence). These data belong to a study of T cells in Graves' hyperthyroidism and ophthalmopathy. Study observations and caveats: Blood held most thyroid clonotypes expanded above 0.001 frequency.

Diagnosis relied on clinical symptoms, serum thyroxine and TRAb, thyroid ultrasound and orbital computed tomography. TCR beta CDR3 sequences were amplified from RNA transcripts. Primed by the HTBI set, a first-round RT-PCR was run on the TCR CDR3. TCRdb independently ran MiXCR on the multiplex PCR reads; one entry per CDR3 protein. The sample carries roughly 510,000 distinct CDR3 sequences, 35% to 50% recorded once. The genes are TRBV30 and TRBJ1-5, with D possibly TRBD1 on 5 matching bases. The sequencing input was peripheral blood or thyroid tissue (not recorded which). The sequence was obtained from an adult woman with Graves' disease, either hyperthyroidism or ophthalmopathy (not recorded which). The CDR3 bases are TGTGCCTGGAGTGGGGGGGATAATCAGCCCCAGCATTTT. It is translated as CAWSGGDNQPQHF. Combining the CDR3 with reference TRBV30 and TRBJ1-5 gives the whole variable domain SQTIHQWPATLVQPVGSPLSLECTVEGTSNPNLYWYRQAAGRGLQLLFYSVGIGQISSEVPQNLSASRPQDRQFILSSKKLLLSDSGFYLCAWSGGDNQPQHFGDGTRLSIL.